This entry concerns a single TCR beta chain. In the original workflow: Reference gene primer amplification gave nucleated cell count estimates. Profiling relied on immunoSEQ multiplex PCR, and the TCRdb table lists in-frame clones only, not all of them. V and J calls plus clone size are reproduced from that table; the DNA served to infer D and trimming. The table has about 140,000 clones, roughly 85% seen once. Trimming took 3 bases from V and 1 from J, leaving 16 bases between them. This CDR3 region has 16 residues. Germline V gene lookup returns CDR1 MNHEY and CDR2 SMNVEV (reference sequence). This specimen belongs to a study of blood T cell repertoires in COVID-19. Across the study: Sites in the United States, Italy and Spain provided acute and convalescent COVID-19 samples.

The clonotype originates from a man in his fifties or sixties with acute or convalescent COVID-19. This chain joins TRBV27 and TRBJ2-7; D is perhaps TRBD1 (5 bases). The sample taken for sequencing was peripheral blood. The CDR3 region has the DNA TGTGCCAGCAGTTTGATAACTACAGGTCGATCCTACGAGCAGTACTTC. It translates to CASSLITTGRSYEQYF.